This entry concerns a single T cell receptor beta chain. Its antigen is currently unknown. The data are from a study of cytomegalovirus exposure and HLA in healthy donors. This CDR3 is 15 amino acids long. From germline, CDR1 is SGHDT and CDR2 YYEEEE. Unmatched junction bases numbered 12, after V lost 7 bases and J lost 5 bases. PCR employed 60 Vbeta and 13 Jbeta primers. Method: immunoSEQ multiplex PCR; TCRdb's copy keeps in-frame clones and lacks some. The repertoire consists of some 150,000 clones, with more than 80% occurring once and the leading ten covering roughly an eighth. Points from the study as a whole: As a later analysis revealed, most CMV-associated TCR beta chains appeared HLA-restricted. It emerged from a later analysis that several of the most significant clusters appeared to be linked to common viral pathogens. A later analysis linked 15,000 to 20,000 TCR beta sequences to HLA alleles at 0.05 false discovery rate.

The rearrangement joins TRBV5-6 to TRBJ2-1, with 7 nucleotides matching TRBD2. The source is a woman aged 45-65 years in good health and CMV-seronegative. Material: PBMCs. The CDR3 is CASGPRGGAHNEQFF. The CDR3 DNA is TGTGCCAGCGGACCCCGGGGAGGGGCGCACAATGAGCAGTTCTTC.